The 4 T cell receptor beta chains given below trace back to one sample, sequenced in a study of Graves' ophthalmopathy and Graves' hyperthyroidism (dated by TCRdb to about 2018). TCRdb names Illumina HiSeq 2000 as the instrument used. For repertoire sequencing, the TCR beta CDR3 regions were amplified from RNA transcripts. A first-round RT-PCR used HTBI primers with the Qiagen OneStep RT-PCR kit, followed by a second-round multiplex PCR, size selection and purification. Clones were called with MiXCR by TCRdb after fastp trimmed the public reads at Q25, and only in-frame beta chains were retained. Duplicate CDR3 protein sequences are folded into a single record with the most common DNA and genes. This sample has 600,000 to 650,000 distinct CDR3 sequences in its table, and about a fifth of those were observed once. Roughly 6.9% of the sample rests with the top ten. The sample comprised peripheral blood. The receptors were gathered from a woman under 30 with stable Graves' hyperthyroidism. Some clones in this sample may be carry-over from other donors' samples. Donor details come from another sample of the same person, matched by shared clones.

This clonotype was found a few times. The J gene is TRBJ1-1, the V gene TRBV5-6; 8 bases align to TRBD1. Germline V gene data show CDR1 as SGHDT and CDR2 as YYEEEE. The CDR3 is 14 residues long. The V and J ends lost 2 bases and 7 bases, in that order; junction bases with no gene match: 7. The CDR3 loop reads CASSFRTGQNEAFF. The CDR3 DNA reads as TGTGCCAGCAGCTTTCGGACAGGGCAGAATGAAGCTTTCTTT.

This clonotype has a count of ten or more. This rearrangement joins TRBV6-5 to TRBJ1-1, with D uncertain. Germline-derived CDR1 and CDR2 are MNHEY and SVGAGI. The CDR3 runs 13 residues. V was trimmed by 0 bases and J by 5 bases, leaving 7 bases between them. CDR3 residues: CASSYSWWTEAFF. The CDR3 nucleotides read TGTGCCAGCAGTTACTCTTGGTGGACTGAAGCTTTCTTT.

This clonotype occurred a few times. The chain carries TRBV6-1 and TRBJ1-2; D is uncertain. Germline CDR1 and CDR2: MNHNS and SASEGT. The V end was cut by 6 bases, the J end by 7 bases, with 18 bases between. The CDR3 spans 14 residues. The CDR3 nucleotides read TGTGCCAGCAGCCAACCGAATGGGTTTGCTGGCTACACCTTC. Translating it yields CASSQPNGFAGYTF.

This clonotype was recorded at least ten times. The V gene is TRBV6-5, the J gene TRBJ1-3; maybe TRBD1 (5 bases). Germline CDR1 MNHEY, CDR2 SVGAGI. CDR3 length: 14 residues. V dropped 7 bases and J dropped 1 base, with 11 bases sitting between them. The CDR3 loop reads CASITTDSGNTIYF. The CDR3, as DNA: TGTGCCAGCATTACGACAGATTCTGGAAACACCATATATTTT.